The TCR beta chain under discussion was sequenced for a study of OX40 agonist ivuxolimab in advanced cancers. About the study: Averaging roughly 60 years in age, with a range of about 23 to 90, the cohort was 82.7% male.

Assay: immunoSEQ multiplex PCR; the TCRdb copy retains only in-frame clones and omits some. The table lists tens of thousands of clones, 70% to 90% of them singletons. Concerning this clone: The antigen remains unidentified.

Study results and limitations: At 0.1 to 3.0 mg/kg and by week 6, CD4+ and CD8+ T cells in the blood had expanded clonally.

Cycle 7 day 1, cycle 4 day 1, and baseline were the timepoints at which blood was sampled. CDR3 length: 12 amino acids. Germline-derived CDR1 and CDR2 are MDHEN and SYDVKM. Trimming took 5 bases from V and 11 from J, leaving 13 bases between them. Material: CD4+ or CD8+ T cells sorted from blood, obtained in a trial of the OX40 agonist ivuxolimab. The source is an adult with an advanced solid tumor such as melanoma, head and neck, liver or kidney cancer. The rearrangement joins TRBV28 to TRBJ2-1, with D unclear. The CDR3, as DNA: TGTGCCAGCAGTCAATCAGGCCCAAAGCAGTTCTTC. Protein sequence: CASSQSGPKQFF.